Below are 29 T cell receptor beta chains sequenced from a single sample in a study of blood T cell repertoires in COVID-19. The protocol was immunoSEQ multiplex PCR, while the TCRdb copy is restricted to in-frame clones and leaves out a portion. The profile shows approximately 300,000 clones, 85% of them singletons. Sequenced input: PBMCs or T cells enriched from blood (not recorded which). These receptors were collected from a woman between 25 and 40 years old who had been exposed to COVID-19.

This clone is a singleton in its sample. The chain carries TRBV28 and TRBJ2-7; 8 bases are shared with TRBD2. With V trimmed by 1 base and J by 0 bases, 5 bases remained unmatched. CDR1 is MDHEN and CDR2 is SYDVKM in the germline V gene. There are 16 residues in the CDR3. The CDR3 reads CASSLFGGGSSYEQYF. For the CDR3, the DNA is TGTGCCAGCAGTTTATTTGGCGGGGGGAGCTCCTACGAGCAGTACTTC.

This clone was seen a single time. The J gene is TRBJ1-1, the V gene TRBV7-2; D call uncertain. The CDR3 is 14 residues long. CDR1 is SGHTA and CDR2 is FQGNSA in the germline V gene. Trimming stripped 2 bases from V and 1 base from J, with 8 bases between. CDR3 residues: CASSLFGWNTEAFF. The CDR3 DNA reads TGTGCCAGCAGCTTATTTGGCTGGAACACTGAAGCTTTCTTT.

This clone was seen only once. This sequence joins TRBV4-3 and TRBJ2-7, with a weak D call TRBD2 (5 bases). The CDR3 extends over 14 amino acids. Trimming stripped 2 bases from V and 2 bases from J, with 10 bases between. Germline values: CDR1 LGHNA, CDR2 YSLEER. The CDR3 DNA sequence: TGCGCCAGCAGCCAATTGCCCGGGGCCTACGAGCAGTACTTC. Translated, it gives CASSQLPGAYEQYF.

This chain connects TRBV5-6 to TRBJ2-7; D possibly corresponds to TRBD2 (5 bases). V lost 2 bases and J 6 bases, leaving 15 bases between the germline ends. The CDR3 extends over 14 amino acids. Germline CDR1 SGHDT, CDR2 YYEEEE. CDR3 loop: CASSLRGPVSEQYF. The DNA of the CDR3 is TGTGCCAGCAGCTTAAGAGGGCCGGTCTCCGAGCAGTACTTC. The full variable domain, rest sourced from reference TRBV5-6 and TRBJ2-7, is DAGVTQSPTHLIKTRGQQVTLRCSPKSGHDTVSWYQQALGQGPQFIFQYYEEEERQRGNFPDRFSGHQFPNYSSELNVNALLLGDSALYLCASSLRGPVSEQYFGPGTRLTVT.

Only a few counts were recorded for this clone. This chain links TRBV30 with TRBJ1-6; the D is unclear. Germline assignment: CDR1 GTSNPN and CDR2 SVGIG (reference sequence). The CDR3 runs 17 residues. The V gene lost 0 bases and the J gene lost 2 bases, with 14 bases spanning the gap. CDR3 sequence reads: CAWSVERVKAYNSPLHF. The CDR3 nucleotides are TGTGCCTGGAGTGTAGAAAGAGTAAAAGCCTATAATTCACCCCTCCACTTT. Looking up the rest from reference TRBV30 and TRBJ1-6 gives the full variable domain: SQTIHQWPATLVQPVGSPLSLECTVEGTSNPNLYWYRQAAGRGLQLLFYSVGIGQISSEVPQNLSASRPQDRQFILSSKKLLLSDSGFYLCAWSVERVKAYNSPLHFGNGTRLTVT.

This clone appeared a few times. V gene TRBV28 combines with J gene TRBJ2-4; D is undetermined. The CDR3 is 17 amino acids. The V and J ends lost 4 bases and 0 bases respectively, with 16 bases between them. Per the germline V gene, CDR1 is MDHEN and CDR2 is SYDVKM. For the CDR3, the DNA is TGTGCCAGCAGTTCCCGGGTTTTCCTTTTAGCCAAAAACATTCAGTACTTC. It encodes CASSSRVFLLAKNIQYF.

V gene TRBV5-5 combines with J gene TRBJ1-2; the D gene is possibly TRBD1 (5 bases). CDR3 size: 14 residues. V lost 4 bases and J 8 bases, leaving 18 bases between the germline ends. Germline CDR1 SGHKS, CDR2 YYEKEE (reference sequence). The CDR3 coding sequence is TGTGCCAGCAGCGGCGGGGCACCCCGGATGGGCTACACCTTC. It codes for CASSGGAPRMGYTF.

The J gene is TRBJ2-6, the V gene TRBV5-1; D possibly corresponds to TRBD1 (6 bases). CDR3 length equals 18 residues. CDR1 and CDR2 from the germline V gene are SGHRS and YFSETQ. Trimming stripped 0 bases from V and 2 bases from J, with 15 bases between. The CDR3 here is CASSLVTGMLTGANVLTF. The CDR3 nucleotides read TGCGCCAGCAGCTTGGTCACAGGGATGTTAACTGGGGCCAACGTCCTGACTTTC.

This clone has a handful of counts. The chain combines TRBV6-1 with TRBJ2-4, with a tentative D call TRBD1 (6 bases). The CDR3 is 13 residues long. The V end lost 1 base, the J end lost 5 bases, and 6 bases lay between the germline ends. Germline CDR1 and CDR2: MNHNS and SASEGT. CDR3 protein: CASSEGTENIQYF. In DNA form, the CDR3 reads TGTGCCAGCAGTGAAGGGACAGAAAACATTCAGTACTTC.

This chain uses TRBV5-1 with TRBJ2-6; 8 bases map to TRBD1. V shed 4 bases, J shed 0 bases, and the junction held 6 bases outside the gene matches. There are 17 residues in the CDR3. The germline gives CDR1 SGHRS, CDR2 YFSETQ. The CDR3 here is CASSRDRPSSGANVLTF. In nucleotides, the CDR3 is TGCGCCAGCAGCCGGGACAGGCCAAGCTCTGGGGCCAACGTCCTGACTTTC.

The gene calls are TRBV29-1 and TRBJ1-2; D might be TRBD1 (6 bases). The CDR3 runs to 15 residues. The germline V gene encodes CDR1 SQVTM and CDR2 ANQGSEA. This chain's CDR3 is CTWTATGAANYGYTF. The DNA of the CDR3 is TGCACCTGGACAGCAACAGGCGCAGCTAACTATGGCTACACCTTC.

In its sample, this clone was seen a few times. The chain uses TRBV6-2 or TRBV6-3 and TRBJ1-2; 7 positions match TRBD1. Germline V gene data show CDR1 as MNHEY and CDR2 as SVGEGT. CDR3 length: 14 amino acids. Trimming at V came to 6 bases and at J to 8 bases, leaving 12 bases not matched to a gene. The CDR3 spells CASSRRSGGEGYTF. The CDR3 DNA is TGTGCCAGCAGCCGACGATCAGGGGGAGAGGGCTACACCTTC.

The chain carries TRBV11-1 and TRBJ2-3, with TRBD1 matching over 7 bases. Germline V gives CDR1 SGHAT, CDR2 FQDESV (reference sequence). With 5 bases clipped from V and 2 bases from J, the junction kept 7 bases outside the gene matches. CDR3 length: 15 amino acids. The CDR3 loop is CASSPGQELTDTQYF. The CDR3 DNA is TGTGCCAGCAGCCCTGGACAGGAACTCACAGATACGCAGTATTTT. The full variable domain, rest sourced from reference TRBV11-1 and TRBJ2-3, is EAEVAQSPRYKITEKSQAVAFWCDPISGHATLYWYRQILGQGPELLVQFQDESVVDDSQLPKDRFSAERLKGVDSTLKIQPAELGDSAMYLCASSPGQELTDTQYFGPGTRLTVL.

This clone was observed a single time. The genes are TRBV4-3 and TRBJ1-4; D unclear. Germline assignment: CDR1 LGHNA and CDR2 YSLEER. The CDR3 runs to 16 residues. The V end lost 0 bases, the J end lost 4 bases, and 12 bases lay between the germline ends. The CDR3 DNA reads TGCGCCAGCAGCCAAGATTTCTACAGCCATAATGAAAAACTGTTTTTT. Protein: CASSQDFYSHNEKLFF.

This clone was seen a single time. The V call is TRBV6-5, the J call TRBJ2-1; 7 positions match TRBD2. This CDR3 contains 15 residues. In germline, CDR1 is MNHEY, CDR2 SVGAGI. J gave up 10 bases and V 2 bases, and 11 bases lay outside the gene matches. The CDR3 loop is CASSYPGGGRQEQFF. The CDR3 DNA reads TGTGCCAGCAGTTACCCGGGTGGCGGGAGACAGGAGCAGTTCTTC.

The chain recombines TRBV5-5 with TRBJ2-7; D gene unclear. Germline loops: CDR1 SGHKS, CDR2 YYEKEE (reference sequence). The CDR3 consists of 13 residues. Trimming pared 0 bases from V and 6 bases from J, leaving 10 bases between. The CDR3 loop is CASSLATPSEQYF. The CDR3 nucleotides read TGTGCCAGCAGCTTGGCTACTCCGAGCGAGCAGTACTTC.

The rearrangement links TRBV13 to TRBJ2-7; 8 bases are shared with TRBD1. This CDR3 is built from 15 residues. Trimming at V came to 4 bases and at J to 3 bases, leaving 8 bases not matched to a gene. Germline CDR1 PRHDT, CDR2 FYEKMQ (reference sequence). The CDR3 bases are TGTGCCAGCAGCTCCCCCGGACAGGGCCTCTACGAGCAGTACTTC. It encodes CASSSPGQGLYEQYF.

This chain links TRBV7-6 with TRBJ1-1; D is unclear. Trimming took off 6 bases at V and 8 bases at J, with 13 bases between the two ends. The CDR3 consists of 12 residues. The germline CDR1 and CDR2 sequences are SGHVS and FNYEAQ. The CDR3 region has the DNA TGTGCCAGCAGTCACGCACAGCTAGAAGCTTTCTTT. Translated: CASSHAQLEAFF.

This rearrangement joins TRBV5-1 to TRBJ2-7; 11 positions agree with TRBD1. CDR1 and CDR2 from the germline V gene are SGHRS and YFSETQ. There are 14 residues in the CDR3. Losses at the gene ends were 4 bases for V and 5 bases for J; bases not matched to a gene: 5. The CDR3: CASSHGQGADEQYF. The CDR3 DNA reads TGCGCCAGCAGCCACGGACAGGGGGCAGACGAGCAGTACTTC.

This clone was seen more than once but under ten times. The genes are TRBV27 and TRBJ2-7, with D possibly being TRBD1 (6 bases). The CDR3 loop spans 14 amino acids. Germline-derived CDR1 and CDR2 are MNHEY and SMNVEV (reference sequence). V was trimmed by 3 bases and J by 2 bases, leaving 11 bases between them. The CDR3 DNA reads as TGTGCCAGCAGTTTGGTGGACAGAACCTACGAGCAGTACTTC. Encoded protein: CASSLVDRTYEQYF.

The table lists this clone with a count of one. The chain couples TRBV2 to TRBJ2-3, with TRBD2 matching 10 bases. Germline V gene data show CDR1 as SNHLY and CDR2 as FYNNEI. The CDR3 is 16 amino acids. V gave up 6 bases and J gave up 4 bases; unmatched junction bases: 10. CDR3 loop: CASSPGGSGRSDTQYF. Here the CDR3 DNA reads TGTGCCAGCAGCCCCGGTGGTAGCGGGAGGTCAGATACGCAGTATTTT.

This sequence joins TRBV5-3 and TRBJ2-1, with 7 bases lining up with TRBD2. TRBV5-3 is reported as an ORF; its role is uncertain. Germline trimming cut 5 bases from V and 5 bases from J; bases unmatched to any gene: 10. The CDR3 extends over 15 amino acids. The DNA of the CDR3 is TGTGCCAGAAGTTGTTATCGGGGGGATCACAATGAGCAGTTCTTC. Its protein product is CARSCYRGDHNEQFF.

This clone has a single count. The chain uses TRBV12-3 or TRBV12-4 and TRBJ2-7; 9 bases are shared with TRBD1. V was clipped by 7 bases and J by 5 bases; unmatched bases: 6. This CDR3 region has 13 residues. CDR3 sequence: CASTGTGWNEQYF. The CDR3 DNA reads as TGTGCCAGCACCGGGACAGGGTGGAACGAGCAGTACTTC.

The rearrangement uses TRBV24-1 and TRBJ2-7, with 13 nucleotides matching TRBD2. CDR1 is KGHDR and CDR2 is SFDVKD in the germline V gene. V was clipped by 8 bases and J by 5 bases; unmatched bases: 8. The length of the CDR3 is 15 residues. CDR3 amino acids: CATKPSGLAGDEQYF. The CDR3 coding sequence is TGTGCCACCAAACCCTCCGGACTAGCGGGAGACGAGCAGTACTTC.

The chain carries TRBV28 and TRBJ2-2, with a tentative D call TRBD1 (6 bases). Trimming stripped 4 bases from V and 0 bases from J, with 15 bases between. CDR1 MDHEN and CDR2 SYDVKM come from the germline V gene. This CDR3 is 17 amino acids long. CDR3: CASSSHTGLSNTGELFF. The CDR3 DNA follows: TGTGCCAGCAGTTCTCACACAGGGCTTTCGAACACCGGGGAGCTGTTTTTT.

This clone was recorded a few times. The chain couples TRBV2 to TRBJ2-7; 9 nucleotides agree with TRBD2. The CDR3 length is 14 residues. CDR1 is SNHLY, CDR2 FYNNEI, per germline. With V trimmed by 5 bases and J by 2 bases, 4 bases remained unmatched. As DNA, the CDR3 is TGTGCCAGCAGTATAGCGGGGGCCACCTACGAGCAGTACTTC. It yields the protein CASSIAGATYEQYF.

This rearrangement joins TRBV30 to TRBJ1-1; no clear D. Between the trimmed V and J ends, which lost 2 bases and 3 bases, there was a span of 13 bases. Germline CDR1 is GTSNPN and CDR2 is SVGIG (reference sequence). The CDR3 totals 14 residues. The CDR3 nucleotides are TGTGCCTGGAGTAACCTTTACGGGGACACTGAAGCTTTCTTT. Residues: CAWSNLYGDTEAFF.

This sequence joins TRBV7-9 and TRBJ1-1, with D unresolved. V dropped 1 base and J dropped 2 bases, with 11 bases sitting between them. The CDR3 is 15 amino acids. Germline V gene lookup returns CDR1 SEHNR and CDR2 FQNEAQ (reference sequence). Written as DNA, the CDR3 is TGTGCCAGCAGCTTAGGTCAGGAAGTTAACACTGAAGCTTTCTTT. Its protein product is CASSLGQEVNTEAFF.

The V and J genes are TRBV27 and TRBJ2-1, with TRBD2 matching 15 bases. Germline V gene sequence: CDR1 MNHEY, CDR2 SMNVEV (reference sequence). Unmatched junction bases numbered 10, after V lost 7 bases and J lost 0 bases. CDR3 length: 19 residues. Written as DNA, the CDR3 is TGTGCCAGCATGGGAGGTGGACTAGCGGGGGGGTTCTCCTACAATGAGCAGTTCTTC. It translates to CASMGGGLAGGFSYNEQFF.